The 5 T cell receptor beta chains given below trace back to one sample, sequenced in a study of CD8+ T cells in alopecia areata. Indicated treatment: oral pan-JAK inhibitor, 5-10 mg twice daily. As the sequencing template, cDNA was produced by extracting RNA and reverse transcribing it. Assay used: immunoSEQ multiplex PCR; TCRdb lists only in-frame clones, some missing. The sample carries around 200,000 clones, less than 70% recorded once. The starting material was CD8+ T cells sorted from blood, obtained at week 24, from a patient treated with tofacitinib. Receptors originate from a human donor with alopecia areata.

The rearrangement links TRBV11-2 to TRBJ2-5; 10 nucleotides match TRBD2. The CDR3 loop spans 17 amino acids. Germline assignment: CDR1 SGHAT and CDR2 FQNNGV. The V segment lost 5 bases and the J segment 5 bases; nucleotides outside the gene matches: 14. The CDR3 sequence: CASSHKSLAGVLETQYF. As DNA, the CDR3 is TGTGCCAGCAGCCATAAATCCCTAGCGGGGGTATTGGAGACCCAGTACTTC.

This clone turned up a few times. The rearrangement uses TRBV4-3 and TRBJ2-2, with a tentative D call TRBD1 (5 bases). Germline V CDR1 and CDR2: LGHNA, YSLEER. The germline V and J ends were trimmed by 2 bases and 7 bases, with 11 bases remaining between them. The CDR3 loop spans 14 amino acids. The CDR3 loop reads CASSQSGSNGELFF. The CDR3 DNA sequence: TGCGCCAGCAGCCAATCAGGGTCCAACGGGGAGCTGTTTTTT.

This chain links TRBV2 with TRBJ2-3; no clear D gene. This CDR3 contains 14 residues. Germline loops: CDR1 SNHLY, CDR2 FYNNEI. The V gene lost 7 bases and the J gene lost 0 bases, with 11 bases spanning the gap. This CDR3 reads CASTGPRSTDTQYF. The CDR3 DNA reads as TGTGCCAGCACCGGGCCACGAAGCACAGATACGCAGTATTTT.

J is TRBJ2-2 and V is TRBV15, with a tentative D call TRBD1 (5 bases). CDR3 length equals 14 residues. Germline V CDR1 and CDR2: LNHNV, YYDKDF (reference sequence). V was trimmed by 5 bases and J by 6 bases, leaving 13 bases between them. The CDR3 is CATSLNQGAGELFF. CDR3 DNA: TGTGCCACCAGCTTGAATCAGGGCGCCGGGGAGCTGTTTTTT. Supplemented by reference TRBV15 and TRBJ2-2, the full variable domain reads DAMVIQNPRYQVTQFGKPVTLSCSQTLNHNVMYWYQQKSSQAPKLLFHYYDKDFNNEADTPDNFQSRRPNTSFCFLDIRSPGLGDTAMYLCATSLNQGAGELFFGEGSRLTVL.

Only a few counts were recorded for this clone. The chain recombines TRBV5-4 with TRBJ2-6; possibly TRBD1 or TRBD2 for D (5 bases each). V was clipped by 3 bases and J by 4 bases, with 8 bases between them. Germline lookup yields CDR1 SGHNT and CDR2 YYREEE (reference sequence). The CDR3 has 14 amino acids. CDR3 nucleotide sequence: TGTGCCAGCAGCTGGGGGACCGGGGCCAACGTCCTGACTTTC. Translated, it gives CASSWGTGANVLTF.